Listed here are 9 T cell receptor beta chains from one sample, sequenced in a study of monozygotic twins with inflammatory bowel disease. Following a re-call of the 5' RACE reads, TCRdb has one entry per CDR3 protein and lacks DNA. The repertoire table contains approximately 380,000 distinct CDR3 sequences. Input material: blood. These receptors came from a human donor with ulcerative colitis or Crohn's disease, or a healthy co-twin of an affected twin (not recorded which).

The V and J genes are TRBV12-3 or TRBV12-4 and TRBJ2-5; absent DNA, TCRdb's TRBD2 call cannot be checked. This CDR3 comprises 15 residues. CDR3 region: CASTKGLALTETQYF.

The chain links TRBV6-5 to TRBJ2-3; TCRdb gives TRBD1 as the D gene, but with no DNA this cannot be confirmed. The CDR3 sequence is 16 residues long. The germline V gene encodes CDR1 MNHEY and CDR2 SVGAGI. The CDR3 sequence: CASSWRTGGMADTQYF.

This chain connects TRBV5-1 to TRBJ2-5; with no DNA, the TCRdb D assignment of TRBD1 cannot be verified. The germline gives CDR1 SGHRS, CDR2 YFSETQ. There are 13 residues in the CDR3. CDR3 amino acids: CASSSSDRRSQYF.

This chain's CDR3 is CASSPTGVADTQYF. The rearrangement joins TRBV5-1 to TRBJ2-3; the D call from TCRdb, TRBD1, cannot be confirmed without DNA. Germline V CDR1 and CDR2: SGHRS, YFSETQ. The CDR3 is 14 amino acids.

The chain is built from TRBV29-1 and TRBJ2-7; the TCRdb D gene call, TRBD1, has no DNA to confirm it. CDR1 and CDR2 from the germline V gene are SQVTM and ANQGSEA. The CDR3 is made up of 15 amino acids. CDR3 region: CSVRPRGRLSYEQYF.

The J gene is TRBJ2-7, the V gene TRBV20-1; checking the TCRdb D call of TRBD2 is not possible without DNA. The CDR3 loop spans 15 amino acids. Germline CDR1 and CDR2: DFQATT and SNEGSKA (reference sequence). CDR3 region: CSARDPEGVIYEQYF.

This chain connects TRBV18 to TRBJ2-7. The V gene's germline CDR1 is KGHSH and CDR2 LQKENI. The CDR3 is 15 residues long. CDR3 protein: CASSLAGSSNYEQYF.

The genes are TRBV20-1 and TRBJ2-2; there is no DNA to check the TCRdb D call of TRBD1. The V gene's germline CDR1 is DFQATT and CDR2 SNEGSKA (reference sequence). The CDR3 has 16 amino acids. CDR3 sequence reads: CSARDYDRSNTGELFF.

CDR3: CAISDRGRAKNIQYF. The chain uses TRBV10-3 and TRBJ2-4; the D call of TRBD1 rests on TCRdb alone, since no DNA is present to check it. Germline V lookup: CDR1 ENHRY, CDR2 SYGVKD. The CDR3 sequence is 15 residues long.